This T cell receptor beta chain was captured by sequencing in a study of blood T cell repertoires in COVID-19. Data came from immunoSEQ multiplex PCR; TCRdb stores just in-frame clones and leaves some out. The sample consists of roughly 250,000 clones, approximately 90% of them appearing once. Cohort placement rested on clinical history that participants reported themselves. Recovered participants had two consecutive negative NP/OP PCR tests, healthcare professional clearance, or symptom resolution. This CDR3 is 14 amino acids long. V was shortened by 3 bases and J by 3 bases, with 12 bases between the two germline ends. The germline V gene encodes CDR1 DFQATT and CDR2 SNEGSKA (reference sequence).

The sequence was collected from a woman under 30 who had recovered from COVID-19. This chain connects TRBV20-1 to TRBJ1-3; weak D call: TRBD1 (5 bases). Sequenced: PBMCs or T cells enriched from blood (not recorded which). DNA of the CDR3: TGCAGTGCTAGTGGGGGGGATGATGGAAACACCATATATTTT. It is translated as CSASGGDDGNTIYF.